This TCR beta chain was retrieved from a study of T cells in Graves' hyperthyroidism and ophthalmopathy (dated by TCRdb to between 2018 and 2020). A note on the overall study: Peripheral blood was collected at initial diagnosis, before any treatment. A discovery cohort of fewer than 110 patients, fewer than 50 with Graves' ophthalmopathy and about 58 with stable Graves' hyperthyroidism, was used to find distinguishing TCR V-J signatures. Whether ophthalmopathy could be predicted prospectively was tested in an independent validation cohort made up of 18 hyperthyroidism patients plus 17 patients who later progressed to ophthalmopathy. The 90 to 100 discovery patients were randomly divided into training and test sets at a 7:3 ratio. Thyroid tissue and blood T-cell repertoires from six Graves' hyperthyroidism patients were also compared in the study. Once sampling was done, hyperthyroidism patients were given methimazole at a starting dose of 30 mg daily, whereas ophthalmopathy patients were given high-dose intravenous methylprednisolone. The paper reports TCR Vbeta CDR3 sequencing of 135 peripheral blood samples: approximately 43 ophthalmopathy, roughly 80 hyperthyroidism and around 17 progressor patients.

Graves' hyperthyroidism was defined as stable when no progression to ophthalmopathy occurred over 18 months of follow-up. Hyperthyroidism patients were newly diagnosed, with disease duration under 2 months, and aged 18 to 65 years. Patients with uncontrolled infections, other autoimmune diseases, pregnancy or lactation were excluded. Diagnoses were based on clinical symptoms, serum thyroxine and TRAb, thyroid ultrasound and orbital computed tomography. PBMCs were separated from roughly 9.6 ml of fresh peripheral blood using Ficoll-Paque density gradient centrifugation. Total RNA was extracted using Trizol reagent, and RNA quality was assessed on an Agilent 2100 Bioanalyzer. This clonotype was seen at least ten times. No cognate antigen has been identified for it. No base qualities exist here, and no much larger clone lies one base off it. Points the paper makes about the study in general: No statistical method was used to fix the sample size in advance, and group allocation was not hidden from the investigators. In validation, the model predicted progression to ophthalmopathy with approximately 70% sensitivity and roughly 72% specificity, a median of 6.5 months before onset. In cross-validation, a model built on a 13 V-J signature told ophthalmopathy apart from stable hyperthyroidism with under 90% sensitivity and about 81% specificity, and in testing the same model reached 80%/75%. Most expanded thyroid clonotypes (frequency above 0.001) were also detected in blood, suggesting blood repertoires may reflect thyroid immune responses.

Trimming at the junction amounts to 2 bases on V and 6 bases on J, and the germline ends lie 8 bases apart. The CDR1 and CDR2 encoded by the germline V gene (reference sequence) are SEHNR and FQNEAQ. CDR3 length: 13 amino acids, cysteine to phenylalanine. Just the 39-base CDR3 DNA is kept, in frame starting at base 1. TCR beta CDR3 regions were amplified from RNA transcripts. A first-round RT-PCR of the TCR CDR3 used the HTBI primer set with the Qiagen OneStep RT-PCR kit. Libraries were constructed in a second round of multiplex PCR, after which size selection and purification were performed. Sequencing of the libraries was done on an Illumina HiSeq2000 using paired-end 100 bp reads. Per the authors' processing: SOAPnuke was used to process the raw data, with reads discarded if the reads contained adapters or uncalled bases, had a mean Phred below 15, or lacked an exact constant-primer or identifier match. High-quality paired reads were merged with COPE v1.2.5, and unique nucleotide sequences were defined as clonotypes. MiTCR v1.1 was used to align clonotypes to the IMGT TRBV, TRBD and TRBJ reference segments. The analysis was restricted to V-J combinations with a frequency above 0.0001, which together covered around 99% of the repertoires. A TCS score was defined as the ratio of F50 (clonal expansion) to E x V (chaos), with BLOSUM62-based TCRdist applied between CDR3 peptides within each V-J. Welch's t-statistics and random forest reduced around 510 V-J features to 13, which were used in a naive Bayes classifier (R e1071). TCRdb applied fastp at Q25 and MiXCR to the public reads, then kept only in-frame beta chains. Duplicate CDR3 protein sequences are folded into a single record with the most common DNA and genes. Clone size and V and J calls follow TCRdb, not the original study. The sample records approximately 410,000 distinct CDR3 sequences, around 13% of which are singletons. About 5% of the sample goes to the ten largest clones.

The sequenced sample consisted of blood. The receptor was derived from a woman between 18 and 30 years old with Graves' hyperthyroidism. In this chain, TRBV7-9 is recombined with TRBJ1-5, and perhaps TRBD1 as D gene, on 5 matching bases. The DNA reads TGTGCCAGCAGCTTACCAGGGCGTCAGCCCCAGCATTTT. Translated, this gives CASSLPGRQPQHF.